The text below deals with one T cell receptor beta chain. This clone was observed a handful of times. Its recognized antigen is unknown. Per-base quality was not reported, and no clone a single base away is much larger than it. The data are from a study of beta chain features in type 1 diabetes (dated by TCRdb to the late 2010s). About the full investigation: No differences in mean age, gender distribution, total cell number or subset yield were found between patients and healthy donors. Regulatory and stem cell-like memory subsets were isolated from only 8 patients and roughly 8 healthy donors, whereas naive and central memory subsets came from all 30 or so donors. Across all samples, almost 110 million sorted cells were examined, and cell number per subset correlated strongly with RNA yield. The study compared the TCRB repertoires of sorted circulating CD4+ T cell subsets in recently diagnosed type 1 diabetes patients with those in matched healthy donors.

The entire amount of isolated RNA was reverse transcribed using the High Capacity cDNA Reverse Transcription Kit, so the sequenced TCRB transcripts were expressed ones. Naive, central memory and regulatory T cell samples underwent deep immunoSEQ sequencing, averaging around 3.7 million total reads per sample. After sorted cells were lysed in RLT buffer, RNA was extracted with DNase-treated RNeasy Micro or Mini kits, with the choice depending on cell number. To prevent cross-contamination, each cell subset was processed individually, whereas patient and healthy donor samples were processed jointly. Using the immunoSEQ multiplex PCR, TCRB sequences were amplified from cDNA into 87-bp fragments spanning the CDR3 region. Amplicons were sequenced on the Illumina HiSeq platform. Regarding the original processing steps: Synthetic template baselines were used to correct PCR bias computationally, reads within Hamming distance 2 were collapsed, and singletons that could not be merged were discarded. Reads were aligned against IMGT so that V, D and J genes, CDR3 length and insertions or deletions at six rearrangement sites could be assigned. Within each subset, clonotype counts were normalized to sorted cell number, after which true diversity and Gini coefficients were computed with the tcR R package. The overlap coefficient, calculated on TCRB nucleotide sequences, was used to quantify repertoire sharing. As a proxy for the pre-selection repertoire, out-of-frame TCRB sequences from naive cells were analyzed. TCRdb carries this immuneACCESS record with in-frame sequences only. Its versions omit some clonotypes, under half of them owing to an unresolved V gene in the studies checked, with the rest unexplained. V, J and clone size reflect that table, while D and trimming were determined from the DNA. The sample contains hundreds of thousands of clones, around an eighth of them found a single time. The ten biggest clones cover approximately 0.043% of the sample.

What the authors observed across the whole study: The naive, central memory and regulatory TCRB repertoires appeared to resemble one another more closely among patients than among healthy donors. Fewer insertions and more nucleotide deletions at VDJ recombination sites were observed in patients with type 1 diabetes, implying thymic rearrangement abnormalities. Because small numbers of individuals were included in the HLA sub-analyses, any influence of HLA type on TCRB rearrangement was left unresolved. Type 1 diabetes patients showed a moderate but significant shortening of TCRB CDR3 length in all four CD4+ subsets. Because cDNA was sequenced instead of genomic DNA, activated cells with high expression could be over-represented, although the groups did not differ in activation or CD3 levels. PCR may preferentially amplify shorter templates, but because patient and control samples were amplified and corrected together, any resulting skew would affect both groups equally.

Each donor gave one peripheral blood draw, averaging approximately 0.12 L, which was collected into heparinised tubes. A BD FACSAria II was used to sort naive, central memory, regulatory and stem cell-like memory CD4+ T cells with a panel that included CD45RO, CCR7, CD25, CD127, CD95 and CD27. A purity above 98% was achieved for all sorted populations. PBMCs were separated immediately by Lymphoprep density gradient centrifugation and were stained directly, without being cultured. So that batch effects would be minimized, each experiment stained and sorted samples in pairs, pairing one healthy donor with one patient. V loses 5 bases, J loses 3 bases, and the germline ends lie 8 bases apart. The CDR3 covers 12 residues, taking in both the cysteine and the phenylalanine. The DNA shown is the 36-base CDR3, in frame from base 1. Looking up the germline V gene yields CDR1 SGHTA and CDR2 FQGNSA.

Recombination joined TRBV7-2 with TRBJ2-7, with no reliable assignment of the D segment. The sequencing input was naive CD4+ T cells from blood. Per the publication, the cell subset or site label means: true naive CD4+ T cells. The receptor was isolated from a young man with type 1 diabetes. DNA sequence: TGTGCCAGCAGCATAAACAGCTACGAGCAGTACTTC. Its translation is CASSINSYEQYF.